This T cell receptor beta chain was identified during a study of Tregs in tolerant kidney transplant recipients. Measured with immunoSEQ multiplex PCR; TCRdb has only the in-frame clones, and not every one. This table has approximately 81,000 clones, around 90% appearing once. Recipients received nonmyeloablative bone marrow transplants from related graft donors, with transient mixed chimerism. Unstimulated regulatory T cells (CD4+CD25+CD127-), CD4+CD25- non-regulatory cells, CD4 and CD8 cells were FACS-sorted from thawed PBMCs. Trimming took off 1 base at V and 11 bases at J, with 13 bases between the two ends. This CDR3 has 13 residues. Germline V gives CDR1 SGHTA, CDR2 FQGNSA.

J is TRBJ2-3 and V is TRBV7-2, with D perhaps TRBD2 (5 bases). This receptor was identified in a human patient who received a combined kidney and bone marrow transplant. The T cells may partly be graft donor cells. The specimen was CD4+ T cells from blood (PBMCs), collected 24 months after the transplant. As DNA, the CDR3 is TGTGCCAGCAGCTTAGATCGCCATCGGGGGCAGTATTTT. Protein sequence: CASSLDRHRGQYF.